This T cell receptor (beta chain) was documented in a study of lymphopenia after photon versus proton radiotherapy. The count of this clone is one. The antigen is unknown. Generated by immunoSEQ multiplex PCR, the TCRdb table keeps only in-frame clones and is missing some. The table includes 45,000 to 65,000 clones, around 82% detected once. V lost 5 bases to trimming and J lost 0 bases, with 14 bases between them. CDR1 and CDR2 from the germline V gene are MNHNY and SVGAGI (reference sequence). The CDR3 has 15 residues. Broader study findings: Larger post-nadir TCR diversity loss correlated inversely with survival in deceased patients. Authors raise, but do not show, better survival with proton therapy. After the lymphocyte nadir, photon-treated repertoires showed oligoclonal expansion, especially of CD8+ Temra cells.

The V call is TRBV6-6, the J call TRBJ2-7; a possible D gene is TRBD1 (6 bases). The sequencing here drew on peripheral blood, taken from a patient treated with photon-based radiotherapy. The TCR was taken from a man aged 45-65 years with gastric cancer. This chain's CDR3 is CASSSRDTHSYEQYF. For the CDR3, the DNA is TGTGCCAGCAGTAGCCGGGACACCCACTCCTACGAGCAGTACTTC.